One and the same sample provided the 8 T cell receptor beta chains below, sequenced in a study of blood T cell repertoires in COVID-19. Repertoires were generated with immunoSEQ multiplex PCR, while TCRdb's copy carries only in-frame clones and drops some. The repertoire has 90,000 to 150,000 clones, more than 75% of them found once; the top ten carry about 2%. Sequencing was performed on peripheral blood. The source of these receptors is a woman aged 45-65 years with acute or convalescent COVID-19.

The chain joins TRBV27 to TRBJ1-2; no reliable D call. V lost 5 bases, J lost 7 bases, and 20 bases lay in between. The germline V gene encodes CDR1 MNHEY and CDR2 SMNVEV (reference sequence). This CDR3 region has 15 residues. The CDR3 sequence: CASSIEYGIPGGYTF. The CDR3 bases are TGTGCCAGCAGTATCGAATACGGGATTCCGGGTGGCTACACCTTC.

The V gene is TRBV9, the J gene TRBJ1-1, with 7 nucleotides matching TRBD1. The CDR3 is 15 residues long. Germline CDR1 SGDLS, CDR2 YYNGEE. The junction had 6 bases not matched to a gene; V was cut back by 3 bases and J by 1 base. CDR3 region: CASSARQGANTEAFF. The CDR3 DNA is TGTGCCAGCAGCGCACGACAGGGTGCGAACACTGAAGCTTTCTTT. The whole variable domain, remainder taken from reference TRBV9 and TRBJ1-1, is DSGVTQTPKHLITATGQRVTLRCSPRSGDLSVYWYQQSLDQGLQFLIQYYNGEERAKGNILERFSAQQFPDLHSELNLSSLELGDSALYFCASSARQGANTEAFFGQGTRLTVV.

In DNA form, the CDR3 reads TGTGCCACCAGTGAGAGTAGCGGGAGGGACTACAATGAGCAGTTCTTC. Translated, it gives CATSESSGRDYNEQFF. This chain joins TRBV24-1 and TRBJ2-1; 11 positions agree with TRBD2. After removal of 4 bases from V and 3 bases from J, the junction contained 4 bases not matched to a gene. In germline, CDR1 is KGHDR, CDR2 SFDVKD. The CDR3 length is 16 residues.

The chain uses TRBV6-2 or TRBV6-3 and TRBJ1-4; D is unresolved. Trimming stripped 6 bases from V and 8 bases from J, with 16 bases between. CDR3 size: 14 residues. The germline gives CDR1 MNHEY, CDR2 SVGEGT. The DNA of the CDR3 is TGTGCCAGCAGCTCCTCCGGTCCCAAAGAAAAACTGTTTTTT. Translating it yields CASSSSGPKEKLFF.

V is TRBV6-4 and J is TRBJ2-2; tentatively, D is TRBD1 (5 bases). Germline V lookup: CDR1 MRHNA, CDR2 SNTAGT. The CDR3 consists of 13 residues. V gave up 4 bases and J gave up 4 bases, with 7 bases separating them. CDR3 in DNA: TGTGCCAGCAGTGGACAGCCCACCGGGGAGCTGTTTTTT. Amino acids: CASSGQPTGELFF.

CDR3 nucleotides: TGTGCCAGCAGCGTCGGGACAGGGACCGTTATTTTAGGGGCCAACGTCCTGACTTTC. Translated: CASSVGTGTVILGANVLTF. The rearrangement uses TRBV9 and TRBJ2-6, with TRBD1 matching 9 bases. The V and J ends lost 2 bases and 4 bases, in that order; junction bases with no gene match: 13. In germline, CDR1 is SGDLS, CDR2 YYNGEE. This CDR3 contains 19 residues.

The chain combines TRBV3-1 (or the pseudogene TRBV3-2) with TRBJ2-7; 9 nucleotides match TRBD1. Looked up from germline, CDR1 is LGHDT and CDR2 is YNNKEL (reference sequence). The CDR3 is 15 residues long. The V segment lost 3 bases and the J segment 5 bases; nucleotides outside the gene matches: 8. The CDR3 DNA reads TGTGCCAGCAGCCAGACCTACAGGGGGCTTAACGAGCAGTACTTC. Protein product: CASSQTYRGLNEQYF.

The chain recombines TRBV11-2 with TRBJ1-6; tentatively, D is TRBD1 (5 bases). With 1 base removed from V and 9 bases from J, the gap between germline ends came to 10 bases. The CDR3 is made up of 14 amino acids. Germline CDR1 is SGHAT and CDR2 is FQNNGV. The CDR3 nucleotides read TGTGCCAGCAGCTTAGTAGGAGGGACTTCACCCCTCCACTTT. This gives the protein CASSLVGGTSPLHF.